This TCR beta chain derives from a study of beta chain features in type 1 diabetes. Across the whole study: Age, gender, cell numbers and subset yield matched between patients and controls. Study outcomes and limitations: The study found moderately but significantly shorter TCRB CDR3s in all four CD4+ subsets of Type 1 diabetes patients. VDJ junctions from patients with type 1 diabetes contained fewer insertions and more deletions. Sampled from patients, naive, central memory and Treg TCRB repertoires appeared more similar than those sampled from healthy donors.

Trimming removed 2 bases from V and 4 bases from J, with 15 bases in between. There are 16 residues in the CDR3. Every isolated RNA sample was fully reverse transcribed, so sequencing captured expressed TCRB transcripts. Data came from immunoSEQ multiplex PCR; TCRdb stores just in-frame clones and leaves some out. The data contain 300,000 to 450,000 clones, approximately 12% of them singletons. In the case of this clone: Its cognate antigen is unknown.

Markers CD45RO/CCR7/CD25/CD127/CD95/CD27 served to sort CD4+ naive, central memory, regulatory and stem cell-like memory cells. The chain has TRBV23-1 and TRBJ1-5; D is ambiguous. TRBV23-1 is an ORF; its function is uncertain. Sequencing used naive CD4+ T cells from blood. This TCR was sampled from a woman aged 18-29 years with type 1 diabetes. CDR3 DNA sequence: TGCGCCAGCAGTCAAGGATTGAGGGAACTTAATCAGCCCCAGCATTTT. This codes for CASSQGLRELNQPQHF.